Each of the 25 T cell receptor beta chains below was sequenced from the same sample in a study of vaccination effects on CD4 cells after COVID-19. These receptors lack a known antigen. Generated by immunoSEQ multiplex PCR, the TCRdb table keeps only in-frame clones and is missing some. The data contain 40,000 to 45,000 clones, around 78% of them seen just once; the ten biggest clones take up roughly a tenth. Antigen-specific CD4+ T cell clonotypes were called by their expansion after viral peptide-pool culture in ViraFEST. At the end of about 9 days of culture, CD4+ T cells were isolated. Nucleocapsid antibody tests were negative, and the vaccine recipients had no prior SARS-CoV-2 infection. The starting material was CD4+ T cells from PBMCs cultured with SARS-CoV-2 spike peptides, obtained before COVID-19 vaccination. The receptors originated from a human donor who received a COVID-19 vaccine.

V is TRBV19 and J is TRBJ1-5, with 7 bases that match TRBD1. The CDR3 runs to 12 residues. Germline lookup yields CDR1 LNHDA and CDR2 SQIVND (reference sequence). Trimming took 9 bases from V and 7 from J; bases not matched to a gene: 6. CDR3: CASKGQFQPQHF. CDR3 nucleotides: TGTGCCAGCAAGGGACAGTTCCAGCCCCAGCATTTT.

The V gene is TRBV4-3, the J gene TRBJ2-1, with D perhaps TRBD2 (5 bases). The CDR3 covers 16 residues. Germline V gene lookup returns CDR1 LGHNA and CDR2 YSLEER. Trimming took 0 bases from V and 9 from J, leaving 18 bases between them. The CDR3 DNA follows: TGCGCCAGCAGCCAAGAAGCGGTGAGGCAGCGCGGTGAGCAGTTCTTC. Translated, it gives CASSQEAVRQRGEQFF.

The V call is TRBV19, the J call TRBJ2-5; D call uncertain. The ends were cut back, 3 bases at V and 4 bases at J, with 9 bases in the middle. CDR1 and CDR2 (germline): LNHDA, SQIVND (reference sequence). This CDR3 is 13 amino acids long. CDR3 in amino acids: CASSMVTAETQYF. The CDR3 DNA sequence: TGTGCCAGTAGTATGGTCACAGCAGAGACCCAGTACTTC. Combining the CDR3 with reference TRBV19 and TRBJ2-5 gives the whole variable domain DGGITQSPKYLFRKEGQNVTLSCEQNLNHDAMYWYRQDPGQGLRLIYYSQIVNDFQKGDIAEGYSVSREKKESFPLTVTSAQKNPTAFYLCASSMVTAETQYFGPGTRLLVL.

The rearrangement links TRBV9 to TRBJ1-6, with D unresolved. This CDR3 is 15 amino acids long. Germline-derived CDR1 and CDR2 are SGDLS and YYNGEE. Trimming pared 0 bases from V and 9 bases from J, leaving 13 bases between. Here the CDR3 reads CASSVAVGLGSPLHF. CDR3 sequence (DNA): TGTGCCAGCAGCGTAGCCGTGGGCCTCGGTTCACCCCTCCACTTT.

This clone was seen more than once but under ten times. The chain combines TRBV7-2 with TRBJ2-2; 7 nucleotides agree with TRBD1. The CDR3 runs to 16 residues. With 1 base clipped from V and 4 bases from J, the junction kept 6 bases outside the gene matches. Germline V lookup: CDR1 SGHTA, CDR2 FQGNSA. The CDR3 here is CASSLGLGQLTGELFF. CDR3 bases: TGTGCCAGCAGCTTAGGCCTGGGACAGCTCACCGGGGAGCTGTTTTTT.

V is TRBV6-6 and J is TRBJ1-5; D perhaps matches TRBD1 (6 bases). The CDR3 extends over 13 amino acids. V lost 2 bases, J lost 4 bases, and 6 bases lay in between. From germline, CDR1 is MNHNY and CDR2 SVGAGI (reference sequence). The CDR3 region is CASSYTGNQPQHF. In DNA form, the CDR3 reads TGTGCCAGCAGTTACACAGGGAATCAGCCCCAGCATTTT.

The chain combines TRBV5-1 with TRBJ1-5; 7 bases line up with TRBD1. CDR1 and CDR2 from the germline V gene are SGHRS and YFSETQ. With 4 bases clipped from V and 3 bases from J, the junction kept 7 bases outside the gene matches. The CDR3 length is 15 residues. The CDR3 DNA is TGCGCCAGCAGCCCGGGACAGATTGACAATCAGCCCCAGCATTTT. It specifies CASSPGQIDNQPQHF. The full variable domain, its missing parts supplied by reference TRBV5-1 and TRBJ1-5, is KAGVTQTPRYLIKTRGQQVTLSCSPISGHRSVSWYQQTPGQGLQFLFEYFSETQRNKGNFPGRFSGRQFSNSRSEMNVSTLELGDSALYLCASSPGQIDNQPQHFGDGTRLSIL.

The chain has TRBV5-1 and TRBJ2-2, with 7 bases that match TRBD1. Looked up from germline, CDR1 is SGHRS and CDR2 is YFSETQ. The CDR3 runs to 16 residues. J was trimmed by 1 base and V by 4 bases; bases with no gene match: 7. The DNA of the CDR3 is TGCGCCAGCAGCCCTTATCGACAGGGGAACACCGGGGAGCTGTTTTTT. Translating gives CASSPYRQGNTGELFF.

CDR3 sequence (DNA): TGTGCCAGTACCGCCTCTCCGGGACAGGGGGGCACTGAAGCTTTCTTT. It translates to CASTASPGQGGTEAFF. The chain carries TRBV19 and TRBJ1-1; 11 nucleotides line up with TRBD1. Per the germline V gene, CDR1 is LNHDA and CDR2 is SQIVND (reference sequence). Losses at the gene ends were 7 bases for V and 4 bases for J; bases not matched to a gene: 11. The CDR3 covers 16 residues.

The chain recombines TRBV6-2 or TRBV6-3 with TRBJ2-1; no clear D gene. Trimming pared 1 base from V and 0 bases from J, leaving 13 bases between. The CDR3 length is 17 residues. CDR1 is MNHEY, CDR2 SVGEGT, per germline. As DNA, the CDR3 is TGTGCCAGCAGTTACTTGGCTAGTTGGAGCTCCTACAATGAGCAGTTCTTC. Amino acids: CASSYLASWSSYNEQFF.

This clone came up a few times. V and J are TRBV10-2 and TRBJ2-7; possibly TRBD1 for D (5 bases). The V and J ends lost 3 bases and 3 bases respectively, with 9 bases between them. Germline V gene data show CDR1 as WSHSY and CDR2 as SAAADI. The CDR3 totals 13 residues. The CDR3 DNA sequence: TGCGCCAGCAGTGAAGACAGATACTACGAGCAGTACGTC. Its protein is CASSEDRYYEQYV.

The chain has TRBV6-5 and TRBJ2-7; the D gene could be TRBD1 or TRBD2 (5 bases each). Trimming shortened V by 11 bases and J by 4 bases, and 18 bases separated the two germline ends. The CDR3 runs 13 residues. Germline V gene sequence: CDR1 MNHEY, CDR2 SVGAGI. The CDR3 sequence: CAVQRDGLYEQYV. The CDR3 DNA follows: TGTGCCGTCCAGAGGGACGGCCTTTACGAGCAGTACGTC.

The J gene is TRBJ2-2, the V gene TRBV12-3 or TRBV12-4, with D perhaps matching TRBD2 (6 bases). With 8 bases removed from V and 1 base from J, the gap between germline ends came to 8 bases. The CDR3 has 13 residues. CDR3 nucleotides: TGTGCCAGCGGGCGGGGGAACACCGGGGAGCTGTTTTTT. Translated: CASGRGNTGELFF.

This clone was picked up one time. The chain recombines TRBV12-3 or TRBV12-4 with TRBJ2-1; D is ambiguous. CDR3 length: 13 residues. Trimming left V 3 bases short and J 6 bases short, with 9 bases between. CDR3 in DNA: TGTGCCAGCAGTTTTAGTGTGACCAATGAGCAGTTCTTC. Translation gives CASSFSVTNEQFF.

The CDR3 protein is CASSLRGTDTQYF. The CDR3 nucleotides read TGTGCCAGCAGCTTGAGAGGTACAGATACGCAGTATTTT. J is TRBJ2-3 and V is TRBV5-6; D unclear. The CDR3 is made up of 13 amino acids. The germline V and J ends were trimmed by 1 base and 3 bases, with 6 bases remaining between them. CDR1 is SGHDT, CDR2 YYEEEE, per germline.

This chain uses TRBV10-3 with TRBJ1-5; no firm D call. CDR1 is ENHRY and CDR2 is SYGVKD in the germline V gene. This CDR3 comprises 13 residues. V shed 4 bases and J shed 5 bases, with 9 bases lying between them. In DNA form, the CDR3 reads TGTGCCATCAGTGGAGGTGACCATCAGCCCCAGCATTTT. This codes for CAISGGDHQPQHF.

This chain connects TRBV6-5 to TRBJ1-1; no reliable D call. Germline V gene sequence: CDR1 MNHEY, CDR2 SVGAGI. The length of the CDR3 is 15 residues. The V end was cut by 0 bases, the J end by 10 bases, with 18 bases between. The CDR3 DNA reads as TGTGCCAGCAGTTACTCAGGGCGGACCCCGCCGGGAGCTTTCTTT. Translating it yields CASSYSGRTPPGAFF.

The chain has TRBV4-2 and TRBJ1-4, with 8 bases that match TRBD1. The CDR3 extends over 20 amino acids. Trimming cost V 4 bases and J 0 bases; bases outside gene matches: 16. Germline V gene data show CDR1 as LGHNA and CDR2 as YNFKEQ. Here the CDR3 reads CASSPSLAGGSRTTNEKLFF. The CDR3 nucleotides read TGTGCCAGCAGCCCTAGCTTGGCAGGGGGCAGCCGTACAACTAATGAAAAACTGTTTTTT.

The chain combines TRBV15 with TRBJ1-5; D possibly corresponds to TRBD1 (6 bases). Germline V gene lookup returns CDR1 LNHNV and CDR2 YYDKDF (reference sequence). V dropped 3 bases and J dropped 1 base, with 10 bases sitting between them. The CDR3 is made up of 15 amino acids. CDR3 region: CATSRGQGSNQPQHF. DNA for the CDR3: TGTGCCACCAGCAGGGGACAAGGCAGCAATCAGCCCCAGCATTTT.

This chain uses TRBV19 with TRBJ1-6; D unresolved. Germline V gene sequence: CDR1 LNHDA, CDR2 SQIVND (reference sequence). Trimming shortened V by 9 bases and J by 14 bases, and 20 bases separated the two germline ends. CDR3 length: 13 residues. The DNA for the CDR3 is TGTGCCAGCAGCGCTGGGGTAATTAATTCCCTCCACTTT. Its translation: CASSAGVINSLHF.

This clone came up once. The chain joins TRBV4-3 to TRBJ2-1, with TRBD1 matching 7 bases. Germline assignment: CDR1 LGHNA and CDR2 YSLEER. The V segment lost 2 bases and the J segment 6 bases; nucleotides outside the gene matches: 13. The CDR3 contains 17 residues. The CDR3 here is CASSQRWVGAGGNEQFF. In DNA, the CDR3 is TGCGCCAGCAGCCAAAGATGGGTTGGGGCAGGGGGCAATGAGCAGTTCTTC.

V gene TRBV7-2 combines with J gene TRBJ2-1; the match to TRBD2 covers 10 bases. V was pared by 3 bases and J by 4 bases, with 3 bases of the junction left unmatched. The CDR3 runs to 15 residues. Germline V gene lookup returns CDR1 SGHTA and CDR2 FQGNSA. The CDR3 reads CASSFTSGDYNEQFF. The CDR3 bases are TGTGCCAGCAGCTTTACTAGCGGGGATTACAATGAGCAGTTCTTC.

The genes are TRBV3-1 (or the pseudogene TRBV3-2) and TRBJ1-5; D ambiguous. V lost 1 base and J 5 bases, leaving 12 bases between the germline ends. CDR3 length equals 15 residues. Germline CDR1 is LGHDT and CDR2 is YNNKEL (reference sequence). The CDR3 sequence is CASSQGPGPDQPQHF. CDR3 sequence (DNA): TGTGCCAGCAGCCAAGGACCGGGCCCCGATCAGCCCCAGCATTTT.

This clone turned up a few times. V and J are TRBV2 and TRBJ1-1; 7 bases map to TRBD1. The junction had 5 bases not matched to a gene; V was cut back by 10 bases and J by 0 bases. Germline CDR1 SNHLY, CDR2 FYNNEI. CDR3 size: 13 residues. The CDR3 spells CAIQTGLNTEAFF. The DNA of the CDR3 is TGTGCCATTCAGACAGGGTTGAACACTGAAGCTTTCTTT. Drawing the rest from reference TRBV2 and TRBJ1-1, the complete variable domain is EPEVTQTPSHQVTQMGQEVILRCVPISNHLYFYWYRQILGQKVEFLVSFYNNEISEKSEIFDDQFSVERPDGSNFTLKIRSTKLEDSAMYFCAIQTGLNTEAFFGQGTRLTVV.

The gene calls are TRBV24-1 and TRBJ2-1, with D possibly being TRBD1 (6 bases). Germline V gene data show CDR1 as KGHDR and CDR2 as SFDVKD. The V and J ends lost 9 bases and 1 base respectively, with 27 bases between them. This CDR3 region has 19 residues. The CDR3 loop is CATCATPGVSRGSYNEQFF. Here the CDR3 DNA reads TGTGCCACCTGCGCAACGCCAGGGGTGAGTAGGGGGTCCTACAATGAGCAGTTCTTC.